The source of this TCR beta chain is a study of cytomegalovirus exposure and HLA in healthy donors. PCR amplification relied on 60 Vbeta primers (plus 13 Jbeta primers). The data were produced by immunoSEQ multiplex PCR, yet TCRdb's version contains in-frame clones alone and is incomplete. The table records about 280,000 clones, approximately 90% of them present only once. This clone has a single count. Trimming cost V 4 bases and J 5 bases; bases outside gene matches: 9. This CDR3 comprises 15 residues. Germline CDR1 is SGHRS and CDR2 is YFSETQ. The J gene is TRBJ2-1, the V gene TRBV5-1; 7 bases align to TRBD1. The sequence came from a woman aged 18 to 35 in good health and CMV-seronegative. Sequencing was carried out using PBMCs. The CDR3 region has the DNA TGCGCCAGCAGCGCCGACCTGGGACAGCACAATGAGCAGTTCTTC. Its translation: CASSADLGQHNEQFF. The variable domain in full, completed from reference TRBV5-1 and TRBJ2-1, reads KAGVTQTPRYLIKTRGQQVTLSCSPISGHRSVSWYQQTPGQGLQFLFEYFSETQRNKGNFPGRFSGRQFSNSRSEMNVSTLELGDSALYLCASSADLGQHNEQFFGPGTRLTVL.